This entry lists 25 T cell receptor beta chains sequenced from one sample in a study of regulatory T cells in long-lasting Graves disease. As for time point: newly diagnosed GD, antithyroid drugs for less than 3 months. Making the TCR library involved RNA that had been extracted from PBMCs. With iRepertoire HTBI primers and Arm-PCR of CDR3 regions, TCR beta libraries were built. Each CDR3 protein gets one entry after TCRdb re-called the multiplex PCR reads with MiXCR. The sample contains almost 450,000 distinct CDR3 sequences, 16% of which appear only once. These data also featured in a second study, about T cells in Graves' hyperthyroidism and ophthalmopathy.

This specimen was peripheral blood mononuclear cells (PBMCs), taken at new diagnosis, from a patient treated with antithyroid drugs. These receptors were taken from a woman in her twenties or thirties with Graves disease.

V and J are TRBV28 and TRBJ2-6; D may correspond to TRBD1 or TRBD2 (7 bases each). Trimming took off 8 bases at V and 0 bases at J, with 17 bases between the two ends. The CDR3 extends over 17 amino acids. In germline, CDR1 is MDHEN, CDR2 SYDVKM. CDR3 in amino acids: CASGRGDSISGANVLTF. The DNA of the CDR3 is TGTGCCAGCGGTCGGGGGGACAGTATCTCTGGGGCCAACGTCCTGACTTTC.

This clonotype showed up many times. The rearrangement uses TRBV11-2 and TRBJ2-7; D unclear. Germline CDR1 SGHAT, CDR2 FQNNGV. Trimming shortened V by 2 bases and J by 3 bases, and 11 bases separated the two germline ends. The CDR3 is made up of 14 amino acids. CDR3 sequence (DNA): TGTGCCAGCAGCTTAAATGCCGCAAACTACGAGCAGTACTTC. Translation gives CASSLNAANYEQYF.

In this sample, this clonotype turned up many times. This chain joins TRBV28 and TRBJ1-1; maybe TRBD1 (5 bases). V was clipped by 4 bases and J by 4 bases, with 16 bases between them. Per the germline V gene, CDR1 is MDHEN and CDR2 is SYDVKM. This CDR3 region has 15 residues. As DNA, the CDR3 is TGTGCCAGCAGTTCCTGGGGACGGGTTAGCACTGAAGCTTTCTTT. Amino acid sequence: CASSSWGRVSTEAFF. Drawing the rest from reference TRBV28 and TRBJ1-1, the complete variable domain is DVKVTQSSRYLVKRTGEKVFLECVQDMDHENMFWYRQDPGLGLRLIYFSYDVKMKEKGDIPEGYSVSREKKERFSLILESASTNQTSMYLCASSSWGRVSTEAFFGQGTRLTVV.

This clonotype was seen at least ten times. CDR3 amino acids: CASSLSEVPYNEQFF. The CDR3 region has the DNA TGTGCCAGCAGTTTAAGTGAAGTCCCCTACAATGAGCAGTTCTTC. The chain employs TRBV27 and TRBJ2-1; no firm D call. There are 15 residues in the CDR3. Germline V lookup: CDR1 MNHEY, CDR2 SMNVEV (reference sequence). V was trimmed by 2 bases and J by 2 bases, leaving 10 bases between them.

The chain links TRBV6-6 to TRBJ2-6, with 8 bases aligning to TRBD2. CDR3 length equals 22 residues. CDR1 MNHNY and CDR2 SVGAGI come from the germline V gene (reference sequence). The J segment lost 0 bases and the V segment lost 0 bases, leaving 16 bases of the junction unmatched. CDR3 in DNA: TGTGCCAGCAGTTACTCGAGCCTCGGGGGGGGGGTAAGGCTCTCTGGGGCCAACGTCCTGACTTTC. Translation gives CASSYSSLGGGVRLSGANVLTF.

This chain links TRBV11-1 with TRBJ2-5; D unresolved. The germline V and J ends were trimmed by 3 bases and 5 bases, with 7 bases remaining between them. Germline V gene data show CDR1 as SGHAT and CDR2 as FQDESV (reference sequence). This CDR3 region has 12 residues. CDR3 sequence (DNA): TGTGCCAGCAGCTTCGATCGGGAGACCCAGTACTTC. This codes for CASSFDRETQYF. The entire variable domain, with the rest obtained from reference TRBV11-1 and TRBJ2-5, is as follows: EAEVAQSPRYKITEKSQAVAFWCDPISGHATLYWYRQILGQGPELLVQFQDESVVDDSQLPKDRFSAERLKGVDSTLKIQPAELGDSAMYLCASSFDRETQYFGPGTRLLVL.

The V call is TRBV7-3, the J call TRBJ2-1; 16 bases fit TRBD2. This CDR3 spans 22 amino acids. V lost 0 bases to trimming and J lost 0 bases; unmatched junction nucleotides: 11. Germline V gene data show CDR1 as SGHTA and CDR2 as FQGTGA. The CDR3 coding sequence is TGTGCCAGCAGCTTAACGCGGCCGGGACTAGCGGGAGGGGAAAGCTCCTACAATGAGCAGTTCTTC. Its protein is CASSLTRPGLAGGESSYNEQFF.

This clonotype was seen repeatedly, ten times or more. The chain joins TRBV7-9 to TRBJ2-1; 13 bases agree with TRBD2. The CDR3 is made up of 13 amino acids. Trimming at V came to 7 bases and at J to 15 bases, leaving 9 bases not matched to a gene. Germline loops: CDR1 SEHNR, CDR2 FQNEAQ (reference sequence). This CDR3 is CASNQGLAGDRFF. The CDR3 DNA is TGTGCCAGCAACCAAGGACTAGCGGGAGATAGGTTCTTC.

This clonotype was picked up a small number of times. The chain combines TRBV3-1 with TRBJ2-1, with unresolved D. The CDR3 has 12 residues. Trimming took off 4 bases at V and 8 bases at J, with 9 bases between the two ends. Germline V gives CDR1 LGHDT, CDR2 YNNKEL (reference sequence). This CDR3 reads CASSPGWDEQFF. CDR3 nucleotide sequence: TGTGCCAGCAGCCCCGGGTGGGATGAGCAGTTCTTC.

V gene TRBV7-9 combines with J gene TRBJ1-1; no definite D call. Germline lookup yields CDR1 SEHNR and CDR2 FQNEAQ (reference sequence). CDR3 length: 12 residues. V was clipped by 6 bases and J by 3 bases, with 8 bases between them. The CDR3 protein is CASSPAYTEAFF. CDR3 nucleotide sequence: TGTGCCAGCAGTCCAGCTTACACTGAAGCTTTCTTT.

The sample holds a few counts of this clonotype. The CDR3 sequence: CASSLRTGESTEAFF. The CDR3 bases are TGCGCCAGCAGCTTGAGAACAGGGGAATCCACTGAAGCTTTCTTT. V and J are TRBV5-1 and TRBJ1-1, with TRBD1 matching over 7 bases. Germline values: CDR1 SGHRS, CDR2 YFSETQ. The CDR3 has 15 amino acids. The ends lost 1 base at V and 4 bases at J; junction bases unmatched: 7.

This clonotype was recorded many times. The chain links TRBV7-9 to TRBJ2-1, with TRBD1 identical over 7 bases. The germline CDR1 and CDR2 sequences are SEHNR and FQNEAQ (reference sequence). The junction had 14 bases not matched to a gene; V was cut back by 6 bases and J by 6 bases. This CDR3 region has 16 residues. CDR3 residues: CASRSAQGQLGNEQFF. CDR3 DNA: TGTGCCAGCAGATCTGCACAGGGACAGCTCGGCAATGAGCAGTTCTTC.

This clonotype appeared many times. The genes are TRBV6-1 and TRBJ2-5; 10 bases are a match to TRBD1. The CDR3 contains 12 residues. Germline trimming cut 11 bases from V and 3 bases from J; bases unmatched to any gene: 3. Germline values: CDR1 MNHNS, CDR2 SASEGT. The CDR3 spells CAVGQGKETQYF. The CDR3 bases are TGTGCCGTGGGACAGGGGAAAGAGACCCAGTACTTC.

The V call is TRBV19, the J call TRBJ1-1; D is perhaps TRBD1 (6 bases). This CDR3 is 17 amino acids long. The germline gives CDR1 LNHDA, CDR2 SQIVND (reference sequence). V lost 7 bases, J lost 10 bases, and 31 bases lay in between. The CDR3 DNA follows: TGTGCCAGTATCCCGTTTAGGGGGGTGAGTGTGACCAATGGAGCTTTCTTT. Translation: CASIPFRGVSVTNGAFF. The entire variable domain, with the rest obtained from reference TRBV19 and TRBJ1-1, is as follows: DGGITQSPKYLFRKEGQNVTLSCEQNLNHDAMYWYRQDPGQGLRLIYYSQIVNDFQKGDIAEGYSVSREKKESFPLTVTSAQKNPTAFYLCASIPFRGVSVTNGAFFGQGTRLTVV.

This rearrangement joins TRBV11-3 to TRBJ2-3; TRBD2 agrees at 9 bases. V was clipped by 3 bases and J by 1 base; unmatched bases: 11. The CDR3 consists of 18 residues. Germline CDR1 reads SGHNT; CDR2 reads YENEEA. CDR3 sequence (DNA): TGTGCCAGCAGCTTCCGCGGGAGGGGCCCCCAGCGCACAGATACGCAGTATTTT. Translating gives CASSFRGRGPQRTDTQYF.

This clonotype has a single count. One end of the junction varies from germline; a read error may be responsible. The chain joins TRBV27 to TRBJ2-7, with 10 bases fitting TRBD2. Germline lookup yields CDR1 MNHEY and CDR2 SMNVEV (reference sequence). The CDR3 extends over 16 amino acids. The CDR3 sequence is CASSFLASGSPYEQCF. DNA of the CDR3: TGTGCCAGCAGTTTTCTGGCTAGCGGGAGCCCCTACGAGCAGTGCTTC.

This clonotype was picked up a small number of times. The V call is TRBV7-8, the J call TRBJ1-5; tentative D call: TRBD1 (6 bases). Deletions cut 0 bases from V and 3 bases from J, with 12 bases between. CDR1 and CDR2 from the germline V gene are SGHVS and FQNEAQ. CDR3 length: 16 residues. DNA of the CDR3: TGTGCCAGCAGCTTAGCGGGTAGGGGGGCCAATCAGCCCCAGCATTTT. Amino acids: CASSLAGRGANQPQHF.

This clonotype came up a few times. This chain connects TRBV20-1 to TRBJ2-7; 9 nucleotides match TRBD1. The junction had 7 bases not matched to a gene; V was cut back by 0 bases and J by 4 bases. This CDR3 has 15 amino acids. Germline V gene data show CDR1 as DFQATT and CDR2 as SNEGSKA (reference sequence). The CDR3 region is CSARDRETGGYEQYF. As DNA, the CDR3 is TGCAGTGCTAGAGATCGGGAGACAGGGGGATACGAGCAGTACTTC.

The gene calls are TRBV2 and TRBJ1-6; 7 bases fit TRBD1. CDR3 length equals 15 residues. Germline V CDR1 and CDR2: SNHLY, FYNNEI. The trim removed 6 bases at V and 6 bases at J, leaving 8 bases unmatched. The CDR3 DNA reads TGTGCCAGCAGCCGGGACAGCGAATCTAATTCACCCCTCCACTTT. It specifies CASSRDSESNSPLHF.

V is TRBV9 and J is TRBJ1-6; 11 bases align to TRBD1. This CDR3 contains 16 residues. The germline gives CDR1 SGDLS, CDR2 YYNGEE. V lost 4 bases and J lost 14; bases outside the gene matches: 14. Written as DNA, the CDR3 is TGTGCCAGCAGCCCCGCCCCGGACAGGGGGCGCAGGTCCCTCCACTTT. This gives the protein CASSPAPDRGRRSLHF.

The chain is built from TRBV19 and TRBJ2-1; 7 bases are shared with TRBD1. Trimming at V came to 1 base and at J to 3 bases, leaving 9 bases not matched to a gene. Germline CDR1 is LNHDA and CDR2 is SQIVND (reference sequence). This CDR3 has 17 amino acids. In nucleotides, the CDR3 is TGTGCCAGTAGTATAGCCGGAGCAGGGGGTGACTACAATGAGCAGTTCTTC. Its translation is CASSIAGAGGDYNEQFF.

This clonotype was recorded many times. The chain has TRBV6-5 and TRBJ1-4; 8 positions agree with TRBD1. V was clipped by 1 base and J by 8 bases; unmatched bases: 6. The germline CDR1 and CDR2 sequences are MNHEY and SVGAGI. The CDR3 is 15 residues long. Here the CDR3 DNA reads TGTGCCAGCAGTTACTTCAGGGGGCTAGAAGAAAAACTGTTTTTT. As protein: CASSYFRGLEEKLFF.

This clonotype occurred many times. The gene calls are TRBV29-1 and TRBJ1-1; D might be TRBD1 (6 bases). V lost 2 bases and J lost 11, with 12 bases in between. This CDR3 is 11 amino acids long. The V gene's germline CDR1 is SQVTM and CDR2 ANQGSEA. CDR3 amino acids: CSVEPGQRAFF. The CDR3 bases are TGCAGCGTTGAACCGGGACAACGGGCTTTCTTT.

At least ten counts were recorded for this clonotype. The chain has TRBV28 and TRBJ2-3; 10 bases line up with TRBD2. In germline, CDR1 is MDHEN, CDR2 SYDVKM. This CDR3 has 16 amino acids. V gave up 5 bases and J gave up 1 base; unmatched junction bases: 6. For the CDR3, the DNA is TGTGCCAGCAGTAGCAGCGGGAGGGCTGGCACAGATACGCAGTATTTT. This sequence encodes CASSSSGRAGTDTQYF.

This clonotype was seen a handful of times. The chain employs TRBV15 and TRBJ1-3; a possible D gene is TRBD1 (6 bases). The germline gives CDR1 LNHNV, CDR2 YYDKDF (reference sequence). The CDR3 is 17 amino acids. Trimming removed 1 base from V and 3 bases from J, with 16 bases in between. This CDR3 reads CATSRGTQGLIGNTIYF. The DNA of the CDR3 is TGTGCCACCAGCAGAGGAACTCAGGGGTTAATTGGAAACACCATATATTTT.